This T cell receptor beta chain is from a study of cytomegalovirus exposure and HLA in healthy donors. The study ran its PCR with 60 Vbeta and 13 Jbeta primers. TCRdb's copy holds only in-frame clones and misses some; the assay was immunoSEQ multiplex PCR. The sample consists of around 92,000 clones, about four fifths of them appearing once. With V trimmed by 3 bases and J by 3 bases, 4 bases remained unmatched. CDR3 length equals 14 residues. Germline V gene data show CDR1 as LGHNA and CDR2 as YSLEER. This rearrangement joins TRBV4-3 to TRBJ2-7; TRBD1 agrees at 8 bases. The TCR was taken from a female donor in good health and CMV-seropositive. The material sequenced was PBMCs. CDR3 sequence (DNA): TGCGCCAGCAGCCAGGGGACAGGTGACTACGAGCAGTACTTC. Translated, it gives CASSQGTGDYEQYF.